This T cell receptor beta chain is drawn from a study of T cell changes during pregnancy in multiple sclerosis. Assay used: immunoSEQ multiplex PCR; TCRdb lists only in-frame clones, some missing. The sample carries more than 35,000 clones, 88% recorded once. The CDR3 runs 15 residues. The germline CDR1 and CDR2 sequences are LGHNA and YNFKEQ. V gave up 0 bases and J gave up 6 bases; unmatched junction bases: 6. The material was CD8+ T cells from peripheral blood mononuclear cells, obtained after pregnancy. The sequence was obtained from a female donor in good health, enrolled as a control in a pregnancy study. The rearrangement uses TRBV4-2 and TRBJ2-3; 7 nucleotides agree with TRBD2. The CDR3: CASSQESRGSDTQYF. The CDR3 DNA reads TGTGCCAGCAGCCAAGAGTCGCGGGGGAGCGATACGCAGTATTTT.